The rows below give T cell receptor beta chains drawn from one sample of a study of blood T cell repertoires in COVID-19. Measured with immunoSEQ multiplex PCR; TCRdb has only the in-frame clones, and not every one. The sample consists of under 170,000 clones, roughly 87% of them appearing once. Sequencing was performed on peripheral blood. These receptors were taken from a woman aged 60-70 years with active or convalescent COVID-19. Both conserved end residues are part of each CDR3. A D gene is named only where the DNA matches it firmly. Where a row states a size, it is once, few, many or the class of an expanded clone; other rows omit it.

d_gene	abundance	v_gene	j_gene	CDR3nt	CDR3aa
TRBD1	-	TRBV4-1	TRBJ2-3	TGCGCCAGCAGCCAAGGGGTAGCAGGGGGCTCGATAGATACGCAGTATTTT	CASSQGVAGGSIDTQYF
-	-	TRBV3-1/TRBV3-2	TRBJ1-2	TGTGCCAGCAGCCCTTGGACAGCCGAATTCATCTATGGCTACACCTTC	CASSPWTAEFIYGYTF
-	-	TRBV3-1/TRBV3-2	TRBJ2-7	TGTGCCAGCAGCCAAGATCTGGGGCTGGGGCGGCGTCTCTACGAGCAGTACTTC	CASSQDLGLGRRLYEQYF
TRBD2	once	TRBV16	TRBJ2-2	TGTGCCAGCAGCCAAACCGGGACTAGAACCGGGGAGCTGTTTTTT	CASSQTGTRTGELFF
-	once	TRBV10-3	TRBJ1-5	TGTGCCACGTCCCGGGACACGGGCAATCAGCCCCAGCATTTT	CATSRDTGNQPQHF
-	-	TRBV5-1	TRBJ2-5	TGCGCCAGCAGCTTGGAGAACCTATTCCCAGGGGAGACCCAGTACTTC	CASSLENLFPGETQYF
TRBD1	once	TRBV10-3	TRBJ1-4	TGTGCCATCAGTGCGACAGGGAATGAAAAACTGTTTTTT	CAISATGNEKLFF
TRBD2	-	TRBV5-1	TRBJ2-5	TGCGCCAGCAGCTTGGAGCCTAGCGGGGGGTCCCAAGAGACCCAGTACTTC	CASSLEPSGGSQETQYF
TRBD2	-	TRBV27	TRBJ2-1	TGTGCCAGCAGTGCAGGGACTAGCTCCTACAATGAGCAGTTCTTC	CASSAGTSSYNEQFF
TRBD1	-	TRBV18	TRBJ1-2	TGTGCCAGCTCACCTACTCAGGACAGGATTGGCTACACCTTC	CASSPTQDRIGYTF
-	-	TRBV7-8	TRBJ1-2	TGTGCCAGCAGCTTAACTGAGAACTATGGCTACACCTTC	CASSLTENYGYTF
-	-	TRBV5-1	TRBJ1-2	TGCGCCAGCAGCCCTGGTGCGGGCTATGGCTACACCTTC	CASSPGAGYGYTF
-	-	TRBV6-5	TRBJ2-5	TGTGCCAGCAGTTACTCGGGGGCAAGATTGGAGACCCAGTACTTC	CASSYSGARLETQYF
TRBD2	-	TRBV3-1/TRBV3-2	TRBJ2-3	TGTGCCAGCAGCCAGGGAGGACTAGCGGGGGGCCGCACAGATACGCAGTATTTT	CASSQGGLAGGRTDTQYF
-	-	TRBV2	TRBJ2-3	TGTGCCAGCAGTCCCACGAAGACTAGTCGGTACACAGATACGCAGTATTTT	CASSPTKTSRYTDTQYF
-	-	TRBV4-1	TRBJ2-7	TGCGCCAGCAGCCAAGATATAGTCAAAAACTACGAGCAGTACTTC	CASSQDIVKNYEQYF
TRBD1	-	TRBV5-1	TRBJ1-6	TGCGCCAGCAGCTTGAGAGGGGGCGGAAATTCACCCCTCCACTTT	CASSLRGGGNSPLHF
-	once	TRBV5-1	TRBJ1-2	TGCGCCAGCAGCTTGGGAGCAGGCGACGGATCCTATGGCTACACCTTC	CASSLGAGDGSYGYTF
-	-	TRBV25-1	TRBJ1-1	TGTGCCAGCAGTGAATCGAGGGCTGAAGCTTTCTTT	CASSESRAEAFF
-	-	TRBV7-2	TRBJ2-7	TGTGCCAGCAGCTTAGGGAGCGCCAAAGCCTACGAGCAGTACTTC	CASSLGSAKAYEQYF
-	-	TRBV5-4	TRBJ1-1	TGTGCCAGCAGCTCTGAACCCCCGGGGTTTTACACTGAAGCTTTCTTT	CASSSEPPGFYTEAFF
-	-	TRBV19	TRBJ1-2	TGTGCCAGTAGTATTCCTTTCCGTGATGGCTACACCTTC	CASSIPFRDGYTF
-	-	TRBV4-3	TRBJ2-2	TGCGCCAGCAGCCTGGGGGGTCGAAACACCGGGGAGCTGTTTTTT	CASSLGGRNTGELFF